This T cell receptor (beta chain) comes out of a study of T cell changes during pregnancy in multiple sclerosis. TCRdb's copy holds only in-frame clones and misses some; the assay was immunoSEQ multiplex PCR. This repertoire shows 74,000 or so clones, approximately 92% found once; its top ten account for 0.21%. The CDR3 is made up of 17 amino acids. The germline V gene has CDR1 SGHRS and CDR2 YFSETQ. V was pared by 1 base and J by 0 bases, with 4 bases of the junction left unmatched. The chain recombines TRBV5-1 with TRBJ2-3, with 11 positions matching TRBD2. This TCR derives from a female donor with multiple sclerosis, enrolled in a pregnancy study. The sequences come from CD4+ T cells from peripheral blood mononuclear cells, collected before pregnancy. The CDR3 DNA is TGCGCCAGCAGCTTGATGGGACTAGCGGCTAGCACAGATACGCAGTATTTT. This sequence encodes CASSLMGLAASTDTQYF.